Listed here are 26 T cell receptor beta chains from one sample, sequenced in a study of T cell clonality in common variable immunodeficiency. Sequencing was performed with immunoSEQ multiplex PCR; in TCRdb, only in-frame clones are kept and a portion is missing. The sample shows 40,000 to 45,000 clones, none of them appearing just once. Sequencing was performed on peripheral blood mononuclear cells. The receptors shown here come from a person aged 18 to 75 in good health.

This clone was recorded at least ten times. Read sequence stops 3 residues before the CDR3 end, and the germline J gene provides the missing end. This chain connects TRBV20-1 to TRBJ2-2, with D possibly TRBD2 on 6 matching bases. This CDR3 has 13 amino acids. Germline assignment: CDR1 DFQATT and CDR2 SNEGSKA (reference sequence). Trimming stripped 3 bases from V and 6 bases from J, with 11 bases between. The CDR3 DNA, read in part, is TGCAGTGCTAGGTGGAGGGGCGCCGGGGAG. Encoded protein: CSARWRGAGE. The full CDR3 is CSARWRGAGELFF.

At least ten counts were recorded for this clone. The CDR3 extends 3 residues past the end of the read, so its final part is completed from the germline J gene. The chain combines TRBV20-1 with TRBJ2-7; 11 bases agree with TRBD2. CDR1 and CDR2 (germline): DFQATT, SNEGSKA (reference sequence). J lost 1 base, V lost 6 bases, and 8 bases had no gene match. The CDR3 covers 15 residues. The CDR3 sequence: CSADRTSGLSYEQYF. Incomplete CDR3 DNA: TGCAGTGCCGATCGGACTAGCGGGTTGTCCTACGAG.

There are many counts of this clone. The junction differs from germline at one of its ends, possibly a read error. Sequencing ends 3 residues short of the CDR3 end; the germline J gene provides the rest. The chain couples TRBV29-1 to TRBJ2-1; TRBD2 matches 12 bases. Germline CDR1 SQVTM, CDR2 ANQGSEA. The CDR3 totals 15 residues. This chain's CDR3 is CSVEGLAGNYNEQFF. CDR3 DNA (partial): TGCAGCGTGGAAGGACTAGCGGGGAACTACAATGAG.

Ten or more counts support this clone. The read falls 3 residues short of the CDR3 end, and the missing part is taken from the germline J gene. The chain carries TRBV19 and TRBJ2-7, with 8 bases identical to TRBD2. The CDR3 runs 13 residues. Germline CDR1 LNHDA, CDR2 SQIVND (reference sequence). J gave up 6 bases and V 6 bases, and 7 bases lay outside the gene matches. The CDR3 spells CASSPGGVGEQYF. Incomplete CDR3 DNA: TGTGCCAGTAGCCCCGGGGGGGTTGGCGAG.

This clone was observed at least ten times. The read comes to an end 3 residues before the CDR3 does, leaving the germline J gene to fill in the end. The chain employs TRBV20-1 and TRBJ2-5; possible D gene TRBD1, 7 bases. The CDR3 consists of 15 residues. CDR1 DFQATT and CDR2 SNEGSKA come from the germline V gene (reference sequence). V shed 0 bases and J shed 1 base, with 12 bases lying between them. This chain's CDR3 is CSAREQGGLQETQYF. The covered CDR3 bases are TGCAGTGCTAGAGAGCAGGGGGGCCTCCAAGAGACC.

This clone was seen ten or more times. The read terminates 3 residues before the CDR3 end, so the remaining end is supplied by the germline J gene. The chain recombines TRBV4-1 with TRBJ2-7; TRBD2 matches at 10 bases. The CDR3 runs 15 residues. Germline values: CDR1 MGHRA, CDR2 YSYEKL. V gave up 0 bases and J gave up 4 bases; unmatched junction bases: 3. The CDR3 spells CASSQDEAGGYEQYF. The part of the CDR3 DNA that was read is TGCGCCAGCAGCCAAGATGAAGCGGGAGGGTACGAG.

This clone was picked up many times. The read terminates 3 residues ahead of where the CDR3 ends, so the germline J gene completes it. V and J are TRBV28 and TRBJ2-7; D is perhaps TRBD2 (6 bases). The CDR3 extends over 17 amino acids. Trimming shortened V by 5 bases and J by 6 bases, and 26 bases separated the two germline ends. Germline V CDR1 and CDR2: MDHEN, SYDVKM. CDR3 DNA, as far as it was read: TGTGCCAGCAGTCTTTGGGGACGGGACTCTCAGCGGTCCGAG. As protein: CASSLWGRDSQRSE. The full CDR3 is CASSLWGRDSQRSEQYF. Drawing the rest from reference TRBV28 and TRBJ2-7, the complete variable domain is DVKVTQSSRYLVKRTGEKVFLECVQDMDHENMFWYRQDPGLGLRLIYFSYDVKMKEKGDIPEGYSVSREKKERFSLILESASTNQTSMYLCASSLWGRDSQRSEQYFGPGTRLTVT.

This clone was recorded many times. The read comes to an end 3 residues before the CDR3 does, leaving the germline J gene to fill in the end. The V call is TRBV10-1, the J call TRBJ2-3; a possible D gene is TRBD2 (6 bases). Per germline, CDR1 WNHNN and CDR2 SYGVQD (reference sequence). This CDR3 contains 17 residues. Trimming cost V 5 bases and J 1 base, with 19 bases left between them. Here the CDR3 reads CASSTSGLEAGTDTQYF. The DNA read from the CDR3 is TGCGCCAGCAGTACCTCGGGACTTGAGGCGGGCACAGATACG.

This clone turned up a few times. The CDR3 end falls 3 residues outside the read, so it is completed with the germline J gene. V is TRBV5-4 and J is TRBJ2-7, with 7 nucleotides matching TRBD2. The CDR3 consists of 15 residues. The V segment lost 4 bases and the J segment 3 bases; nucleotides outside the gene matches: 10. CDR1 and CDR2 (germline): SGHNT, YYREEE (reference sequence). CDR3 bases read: TGTGCCAGCAGCGCGGCCGGGACTACTCGCTACGAG. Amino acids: CASSAAGTTRYE. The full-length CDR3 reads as CASSAAGTTRYEQYF.

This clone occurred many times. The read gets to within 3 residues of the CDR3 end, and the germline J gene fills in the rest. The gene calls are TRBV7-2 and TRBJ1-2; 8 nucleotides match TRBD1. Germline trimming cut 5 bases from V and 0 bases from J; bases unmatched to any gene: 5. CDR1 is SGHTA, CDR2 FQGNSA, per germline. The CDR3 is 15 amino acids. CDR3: CASSPRQGSNYGYTF. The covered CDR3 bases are TGTGCCAGCAGCCCCAGACAGGGGTCTAACTATGGC.

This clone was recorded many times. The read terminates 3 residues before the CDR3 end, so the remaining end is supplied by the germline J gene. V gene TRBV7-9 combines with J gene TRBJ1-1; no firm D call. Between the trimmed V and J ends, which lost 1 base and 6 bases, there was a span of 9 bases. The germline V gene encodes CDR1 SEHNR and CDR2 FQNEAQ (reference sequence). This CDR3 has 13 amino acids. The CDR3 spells CASSLVGVPEAFF. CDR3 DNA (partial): TGTGCCAGCAGCTTAGTCGGGGTCCCTGAA.

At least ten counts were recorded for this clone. CDR3 DNA, as far as it was read: TGCGCCAGCAGCTTGGTATGGGGGCCCACAGATACG. Translated, it gives CASSLVWGPTDT. The entire CDR3 reads CASSLVWGPTDTQYF. The gene calls are TRBV5-1 and TRBJ2-3, with D perhaps TRBD1 (6 bases). The observed sequence ends 3 residues before the CDR3 terminus, with the missing tail filled in from the germline J gene. Trimming shortened V by 0 bases and J by 2 bases, and 10 bases separated the two germline ends. Germline lookup yields CDR1 SGHRS and CDR2 YFSETQ. The CDR3 length is 15 residues.

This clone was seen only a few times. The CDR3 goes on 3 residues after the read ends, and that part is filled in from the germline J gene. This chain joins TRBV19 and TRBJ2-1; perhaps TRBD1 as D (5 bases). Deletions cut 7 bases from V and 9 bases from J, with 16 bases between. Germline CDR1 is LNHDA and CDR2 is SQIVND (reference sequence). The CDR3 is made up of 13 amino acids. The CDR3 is CASTPGRVGEQFF. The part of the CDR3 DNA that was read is TGTGCCAGTACCCCCGGCAGGGTGGGTGAG.

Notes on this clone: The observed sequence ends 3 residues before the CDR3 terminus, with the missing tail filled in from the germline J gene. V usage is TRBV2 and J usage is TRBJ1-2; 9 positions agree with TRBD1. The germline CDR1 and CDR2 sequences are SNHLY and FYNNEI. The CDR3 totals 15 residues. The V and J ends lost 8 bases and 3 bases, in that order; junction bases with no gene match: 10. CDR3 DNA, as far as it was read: TGTGCCAGCTCACGGAGGCGGGACAGGGACTATGGC. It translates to CASSRRRDRDYG. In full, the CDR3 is CASSRRRDRDYGYTF.

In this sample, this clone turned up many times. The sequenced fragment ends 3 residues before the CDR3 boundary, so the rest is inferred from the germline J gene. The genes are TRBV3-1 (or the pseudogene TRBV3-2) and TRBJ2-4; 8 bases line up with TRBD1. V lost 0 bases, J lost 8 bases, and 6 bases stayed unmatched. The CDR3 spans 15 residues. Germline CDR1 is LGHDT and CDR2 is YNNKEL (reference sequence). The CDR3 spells CASSQEGQALDIQYF. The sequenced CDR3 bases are TGTGCCAGCAGCCAAGAGGGACAGGCTCTGGACATT.

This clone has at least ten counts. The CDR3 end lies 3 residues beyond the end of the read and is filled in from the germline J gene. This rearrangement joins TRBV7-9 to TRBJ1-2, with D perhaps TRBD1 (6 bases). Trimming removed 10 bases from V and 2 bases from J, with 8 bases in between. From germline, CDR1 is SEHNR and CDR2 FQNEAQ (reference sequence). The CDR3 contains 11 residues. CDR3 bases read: TGTGCCACGGACAGCAACTATGGC. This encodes CATDSNYG. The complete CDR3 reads CATDSNYGYTF.

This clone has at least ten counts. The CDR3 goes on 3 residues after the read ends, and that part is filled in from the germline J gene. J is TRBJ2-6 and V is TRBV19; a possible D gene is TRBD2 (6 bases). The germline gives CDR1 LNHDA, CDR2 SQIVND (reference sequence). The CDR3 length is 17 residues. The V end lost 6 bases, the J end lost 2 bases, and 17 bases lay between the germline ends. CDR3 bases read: TGTGCCAGTAGGAAACGCGGGGCCCAGCCTGGGGCCAACGTC. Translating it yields CASRKRGAQPGANV. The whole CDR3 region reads CASRKRGAQPGANVLTF.

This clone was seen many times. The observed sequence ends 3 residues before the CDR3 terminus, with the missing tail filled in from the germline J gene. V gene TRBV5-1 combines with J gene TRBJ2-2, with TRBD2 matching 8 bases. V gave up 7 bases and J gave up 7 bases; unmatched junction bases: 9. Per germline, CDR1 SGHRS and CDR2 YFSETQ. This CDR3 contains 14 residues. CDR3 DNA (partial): TGCGCCAGCTCCCGGGGGGGGTCCGGCGGGGAG. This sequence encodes CASSRGGSGGE. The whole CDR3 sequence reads CASSRGGSGGELFF.

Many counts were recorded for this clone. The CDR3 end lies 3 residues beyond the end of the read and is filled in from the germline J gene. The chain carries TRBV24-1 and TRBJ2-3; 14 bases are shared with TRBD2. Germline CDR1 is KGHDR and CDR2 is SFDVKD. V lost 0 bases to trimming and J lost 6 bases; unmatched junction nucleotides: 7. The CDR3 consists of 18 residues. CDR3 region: CATSDLLPTSGGADTQYF. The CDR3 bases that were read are TGTGCCACCAGTGATTTGCTCCCGACTAGCGGGGGGGCGGATACG.

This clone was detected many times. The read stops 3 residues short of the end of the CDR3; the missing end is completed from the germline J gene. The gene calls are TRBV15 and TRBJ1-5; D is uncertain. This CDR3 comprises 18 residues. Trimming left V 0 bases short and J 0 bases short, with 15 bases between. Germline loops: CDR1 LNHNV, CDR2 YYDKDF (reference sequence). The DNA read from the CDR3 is TGTGCCACCAGCAGAGATTCTCGTAAGGCCGTTAGCAATCAGCCC. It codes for CATSRDSRKAVSNQP. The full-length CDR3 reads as CATSRDSRKAVSNQPQHF.

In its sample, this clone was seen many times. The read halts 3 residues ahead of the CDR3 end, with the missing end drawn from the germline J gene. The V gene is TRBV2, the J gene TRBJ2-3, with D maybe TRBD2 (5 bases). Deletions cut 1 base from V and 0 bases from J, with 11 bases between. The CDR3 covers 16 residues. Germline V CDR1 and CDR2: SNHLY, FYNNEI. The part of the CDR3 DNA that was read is TGTGCCAGCAGTGAAGGAGGGTTCGCTAGCACAGATACG. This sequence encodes CASSEGGFASTDT. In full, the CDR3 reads CASSEGGFASTDTQYF. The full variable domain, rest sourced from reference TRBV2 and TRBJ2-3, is EPEVTQTPSHQVTQMGQEVILRCVPISNHLYFYWYRQILGQKVEFLVSFYNNEISEKSEIFDDQFSVERPDGSNFTLKIRSTKLEDSAMYFCASSEGGFASTDTQYFGPGTRLTVL.

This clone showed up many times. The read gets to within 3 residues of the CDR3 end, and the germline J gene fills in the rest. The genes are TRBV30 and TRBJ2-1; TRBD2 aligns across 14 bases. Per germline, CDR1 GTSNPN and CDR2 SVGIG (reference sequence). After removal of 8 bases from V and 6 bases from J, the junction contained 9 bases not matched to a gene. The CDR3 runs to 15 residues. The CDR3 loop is CATDRLAGGINEQFF. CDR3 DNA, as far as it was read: TGTGCCACCGATCGACTAGCGGGAGGGATCAATGAG.

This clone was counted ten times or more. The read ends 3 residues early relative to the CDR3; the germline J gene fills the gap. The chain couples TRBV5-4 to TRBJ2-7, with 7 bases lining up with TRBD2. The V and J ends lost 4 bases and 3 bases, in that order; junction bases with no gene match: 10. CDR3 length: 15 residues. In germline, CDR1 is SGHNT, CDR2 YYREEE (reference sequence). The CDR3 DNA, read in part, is TGTGCCAGCAGCCCCGGGTTGCGGGAGAACTACGAG. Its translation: CASSPGLRENYE. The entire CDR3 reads CASSPGLRENYEQYF. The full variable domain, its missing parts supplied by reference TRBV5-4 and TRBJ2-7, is ETGVTQSPTHLIKTRGQQVTLRCSSQSGHNTVSWYQQALGQGPQFIFQYYREEENGRGNFPPRFSGLQFPNYSSELNVNALELDDSALYLCASSPGLRENYEQYFGPGTRLTVT.

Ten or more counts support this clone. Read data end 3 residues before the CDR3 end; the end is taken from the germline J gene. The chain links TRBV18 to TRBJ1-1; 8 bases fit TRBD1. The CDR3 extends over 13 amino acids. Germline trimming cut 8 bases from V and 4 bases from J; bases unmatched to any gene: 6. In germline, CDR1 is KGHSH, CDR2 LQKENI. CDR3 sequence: CASQRQGSTEAFF. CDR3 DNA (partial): TGTGCCAGCCAAAGACAGGGGTCCACTGAA.

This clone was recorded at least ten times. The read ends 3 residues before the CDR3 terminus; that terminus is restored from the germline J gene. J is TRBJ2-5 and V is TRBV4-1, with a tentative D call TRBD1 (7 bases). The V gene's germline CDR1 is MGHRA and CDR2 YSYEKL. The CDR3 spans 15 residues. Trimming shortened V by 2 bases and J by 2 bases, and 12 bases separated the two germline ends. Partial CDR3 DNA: TGCGCCAGCAGCCAATGGACAGGACTACAAGAGACC. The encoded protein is CASSQWTGLQET. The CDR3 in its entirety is CASSQWTGLQETQYF.

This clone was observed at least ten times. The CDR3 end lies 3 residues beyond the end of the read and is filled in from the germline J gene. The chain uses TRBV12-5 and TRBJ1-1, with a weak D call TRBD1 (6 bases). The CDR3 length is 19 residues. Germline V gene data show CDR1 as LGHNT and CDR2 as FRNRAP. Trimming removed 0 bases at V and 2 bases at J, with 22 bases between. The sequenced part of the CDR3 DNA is TGTGCTAGTGGTTTGGTAAATTTGAGGCCGCAGGGGATTAACACTGAA. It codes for CASGLVNLRPQGINTE. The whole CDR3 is CASGLVNLRPQGINTEAFF.